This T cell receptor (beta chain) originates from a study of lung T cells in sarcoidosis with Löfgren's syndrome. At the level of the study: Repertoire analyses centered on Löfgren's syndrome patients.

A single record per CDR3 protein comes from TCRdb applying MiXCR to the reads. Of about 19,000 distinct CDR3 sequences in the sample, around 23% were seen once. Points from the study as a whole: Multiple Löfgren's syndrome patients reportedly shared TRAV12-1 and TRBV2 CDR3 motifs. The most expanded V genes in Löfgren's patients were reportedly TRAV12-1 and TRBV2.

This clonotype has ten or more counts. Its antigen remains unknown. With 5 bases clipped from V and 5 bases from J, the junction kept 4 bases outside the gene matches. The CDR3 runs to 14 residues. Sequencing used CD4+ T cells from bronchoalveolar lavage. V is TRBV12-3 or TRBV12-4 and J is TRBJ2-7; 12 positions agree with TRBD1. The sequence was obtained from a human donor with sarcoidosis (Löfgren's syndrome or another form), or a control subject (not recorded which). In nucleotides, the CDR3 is TGTGCCAGCAGTCTTGGGACAGGGGGCCACGAGCAGTACTTC. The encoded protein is CASSLGTGGHEQYF.